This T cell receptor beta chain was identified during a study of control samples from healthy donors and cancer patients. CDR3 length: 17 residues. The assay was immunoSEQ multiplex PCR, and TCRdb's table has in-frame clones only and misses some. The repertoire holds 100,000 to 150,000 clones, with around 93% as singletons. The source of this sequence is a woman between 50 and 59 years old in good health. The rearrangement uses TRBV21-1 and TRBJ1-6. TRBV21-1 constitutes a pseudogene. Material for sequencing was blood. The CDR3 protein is CASSKEGGGLTSSPLHF. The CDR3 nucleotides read TGTGCCAGCAGCAAAGAGGGGGGGGGCCTCACCAGTTCACCCCTCCACTTT.